Below, 13 T cell receptor beta chains from the same sample are listed, as sequenced in a study of radiation and T cells in renal cell carcinoma. Sequencing used immunoSEQ multiplex PCR; TCRdb keeps in-frame clones, though not all of them. The sample lists around 100,000 clones, more than 65% occurring once. The time point was: blood 4 weeks post-SBRT, at nephrectomy. Described treatment: 15 Gy SBRT to primary tumor, nephrectomy 4 weeks later. Material: blood, obtained from a patient whose treatment included radiotherapy and nephrectomy. These receptors originate from a man aged 55 to 70 with renal cell carcinoma.

The chain carries TRBV6-1 and TRBJ2-7; D not resolved. Trimming pared 6 bases from V and 8 bases from J, leaving 11 bases between. CDR1 MNHNS and CDR2 SASEGT come from the germline V gene. This CDR3 has 11 amino acids. CDR3 nucleotides: TGTGCCAGCAGCGTCTTCAGCCAGCAGTACTTC. Translation: CASSVFSQQYF.

The chain employs TRBV28 and TRBJ2-2; D is perhaps TRBD1 (8 bases). The CDR3 runs to 18 residues. Trimming shortened V by 3 bases and J by 2 bases, and 19 bases separated the two germline ends. Germline CDR1 reads MDHEN; CDR2 reads SYDVKM. CDR3 loop: CASSLVQGGTINTGELFF. The DNA of the CDR3 is TGTGCCAGCAGTTTGGTACAGGGGGGGACCATAAACACCGGGGAGCTGTTTTTT.

The chain uses TRBV5-1 and TRBJ1-1; D is undetermined. The V and J ends lost 3 bases and 5 bases respectively, with 17 bases between them. CDR1 and CDR2 from the germline V gene are SGHRS and YFSETQ. This CDR3 is built from 15 residues. The CDR3 sequence is CASSSTDPTRTEAFF. DNA for the CDR3: TGCGCCAGCAGCTCCACCGACCCGACGAGGACTGAAGCTTTCTTT.

V usage is TRBV6-5 and J usage is TRBJ2-1; 7 bases line up with TRBD2. Germline CDR1 reads MNHEY; CDR2 reads SVGAGI. With 6 bases clipped from V and 10 bases from J, the junction kept 15 bases outside the gene matches. The CDR3 is made up of 15 amino acids. Here the CDR3 DNA reads TGTGCCAGCAGCGCTCGGGGCGGGAGTCCCTCCGAGCAGTTCTTC. This encodes CASSARGGSPSEQFF.

This clone was observed a single time. This chain links TRBV9 with TRBJ1-1; D gene ambiguous. The ends were cut back, 0 bases at V and 4 bases at J, with 7 bases in the middle. The CDR3 runs 13 residues. Germline V gene data show CDR1 as SGDLS and CDR2 as YYNGEE. The CDR3 reads CASSVGYTTEAFF. CDR3 nucleotides: TGTGCCAGCAGCGTAGGGTATACCACTGAAGCTTTCTTT.

V gene TRBV19 combines with J gene TRBJ2-5, with 9 bases lining up with TRBD2. The end of the DNA aligns better with TRBJ2-7, so the J call may be wrong. From germline, CDR1 is LNHDA and CDR2 SQIVND (reference sequence). The CDR3 runs to 16 residues. CDR3 coding DNA: TGTGCCAGTAGTATAGAGACTAGCGGCGCTTTCTACGAGCAGTACTTC. Its translation: CASSIETSGAFYEQYF.

The chain uses TRBV6-5 and TRBJ2-4; D remains unclear. With 6 bases removed from V and 1 base from J, the gap between germline ends came to 7 bases. Germline CDR1 and CDR2: MNHEY and SVGAGI. This CDR3 has 13 residues. CDR3 bases: TGTGCCAGCAGCCCCAGGGCCAAAAACATTCAGTACTTC. Protein sequence: CASSPRAKNIQYF.

The chain employs TRBV29-1 and TRBJ2-7, with 8 bases matching TRBD1. The CDR3 is made up of 12 amino acids. The J segment lost 7 bases and the V segment lost 6 bases, leaving 8 bases of the junction unmatched. The V gene's germline CDR1 is SQVTM and CDR2 ANQGSEA. This chain's CDR3 is CSVGQVYREQYF. As DNA, the CDR3 is TGCAGCGTGGGACAGGTCTATAGGGAGCAGTACTTC.

The chain has TRBV7-3 and TRBJ1-1; no clear D gene. V dropped 2 bases and J dropped 4 bases, with 8 bases sitting between them. The CDR3 is made up of 13 amino acids. CDR1 is SGHTA and CDR2 is FQGTGA in the germline V gene. This CDR3 reads CASSLEGITEAFF. The CDR3, as DNA: TGTGCCAGCAGCTTAGAGGGTATCACTGAAGCTTTCTTT.

This clone was observed once. The rearrangement links TRBV7-8 to TRBJ2-7, with 7 bases matching TRBD1. The J segment lost 4 bases and the V segment lost 4 bases, leaving 7 bases of the junction unmatched. Germline loops: CDR1 SGHVS, CDR2 FQNEAQ. There are 14 residues in the CDR3. As DNA, the CDR3 is TGTGCCAGCAGCTCCGGACAGGTCAGATACGAGCAGTACTTC. Translated, it gives CASSSGQVRYEQYF.

The rearrangement uses TRBV28 and TRBJ1-1; the match to TRBD1 covers 7 bases. CDR1 MDHEN and CDR2 SYDVKM come from the germline V gene. Unmatched junction bases numbered 6, after V lost 6 bases and J lost 2 bases. The CDR3 totals 14 residues. The CDR3 nucleotides read TGTGCCAGCAGAACGACAGGGCCTAACACTGAAGCTTTCTTT. This translates into CASRTTGPNTEAFF.

In its sample, this clone was seen a few times. This chain links TRBV4-2 with TRBJ1-4; tentative D call: TRBD1 (6 bases). The CDR3 is 16 amino acids. The germline V gene has CDR1 LGHNA and CDR2 YNFKEQ. V lost 4 bases, J lost 8 bases, and 20 bases lay in between. CDR3 sequence: CASSPNPQQGSEKLFF. The CDR3 nucleotides are TGTGCCAGCAGCCCCAATCCTCAACAGGGATCGGAAAAACTGTTTTTT.

The chain is built from TRBV6-1 and TRBJ2-1; the match to TRBD2 covers 9 bases. Germline V gene sequence: CDR1 MNHNS, CDR2 SASEGT. Trimming removed 6 bases from V and 6 bases from J; junction bases left unmatched: 9. This CDR3 comprises 15 residues. The chain's CDR3 is CASRRSGLASNEQFF. CDR3 nucleotides: TGTGCCAGCAGACGTTCGGGACTAGCTTCCAATGAGCAGTTCTTC.